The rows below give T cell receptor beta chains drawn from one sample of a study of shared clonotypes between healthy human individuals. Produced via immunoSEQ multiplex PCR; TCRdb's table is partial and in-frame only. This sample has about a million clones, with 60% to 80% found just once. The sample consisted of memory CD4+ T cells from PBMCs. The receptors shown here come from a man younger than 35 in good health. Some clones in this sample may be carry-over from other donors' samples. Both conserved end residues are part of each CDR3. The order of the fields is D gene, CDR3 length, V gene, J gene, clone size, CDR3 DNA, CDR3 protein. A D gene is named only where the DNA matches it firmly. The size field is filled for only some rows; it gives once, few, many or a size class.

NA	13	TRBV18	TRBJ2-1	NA	TGTGCCAGCTCACCACCTGGAAGGAATGAGCAGTTCTTC	CASSPPGRNEQFF
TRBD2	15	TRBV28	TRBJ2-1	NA	TGTGCCAGCAGGCCGACTAGCGGGCCCCACAATGAGCAGTTCTTC	CASRPTSGPHNEQFF
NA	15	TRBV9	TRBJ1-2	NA	TGTGCCAGCAGCCAACAGGGAAGGGGCTTCTATGGCTACACCTTC	CASSQQGRGFYGYTF
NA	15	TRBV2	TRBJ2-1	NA	TGTGCCAGCAGTGTACAGGCCCCCGACTACAATGAGCAGTTCTTC	CASSVQAPDYNEQFF
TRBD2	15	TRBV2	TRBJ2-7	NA	TGTGCCAGCAGTGAAGTAGCGGGAGCCCCCTACGAGCAGTACTTC	CASSEVAGAPYEQYF
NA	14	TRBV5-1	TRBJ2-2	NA	TGCGCCAGCAGCTTGGGCCCAGACACCGGGGAGCTGTTTTTT	CASSLGPDTGELFF
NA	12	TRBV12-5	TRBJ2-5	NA	TGTGCTAGTGGTTACCATACCGGGACCCAGTACTTC	CASGYHTGTQYF
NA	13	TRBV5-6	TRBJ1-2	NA	TGTGCCAGCAGCAAGTCACCTAGAGGCGGCTACACCTTC	CASSKSPRGGYTF
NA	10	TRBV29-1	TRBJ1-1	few	TGCAGCGGGGCGGACACTGAAGCTTTCTTT	CSGADTEAFF
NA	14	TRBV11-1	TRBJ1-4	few	TGTGCCAGCAGCTTAGGTCGGACTAATGAAAAACTGTTTTTT	CASSLGRTNEKLFF
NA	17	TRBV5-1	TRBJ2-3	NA	TGCGCCAGCAGCTTGGTAGTCAGGGGAGAGATGACAGATACGCAGTATTTT	CASSLVVRGEMTDTQYF